These 11 T cell receptor beta chains were all obtained from the same sample, sequenced in a study of cytomegalovirus exposure and HLA in healthy donors. PCR amplification relied on 60 Vbeta primers (plus 13 Jbeta primers). Method: immunoSEQ multiplex PCR; TCRdb's copy keeps in-frame clones and lacks some. Among 75,000 to 100,000 clones listed, around 8% were seen once. The specimen sequenced was PBMCs. All receptors come from a man aged 45 to 65 in good health and CMV-seronegative.

This clone was seen a handful of times. This chain uses TRBV29-1 with TRBJ2-5; possible D gene TRBD1, 5 bases. The DNA end is more similar to TRBJ2-7, so the J call may be wrong. Germline V gives CDR1 SQVTM, CDR2 ANQGSEA. The length of the CDR3 is 12 residues. This CDR3 is CSVGQGTYEQYF. CDR3 in DNA: TGCAGCGTTGGCCAGGGAACCTACGAGCAGTACTTC.

The chain employs TRBV18 and TRBJ2-2; tentatively, D is TRBD1 (6 bases). CDR1 and CDR2 from the germline V gene are KGHSH and LQKENI. This CDR3 has 16 amino acids. The V gene lost 3 bases and the J gene lost 2 bases, with 13 bases spanning the gap. The CDR3 DNA reads TGTGCCAGCTCACCCCAGACAGGATTAAACACCGGGGAGCTGTTTTTT. The encoded protein is CASSPQTGLNTGELFF.

The chain couples TRBV27 to TRBJ1-4; D gene ambiguous. The ends were cut back, 2 bases at V and 8 bases at J, with 9 bases in the middle. Germline V gives CDR1 MNHEY, CDR2 SMNVEV (reference sequence). The CDR3 totals 13 residues. The CDR3 region is CASSLHRHEKLFF. CDR3 in DNA: TGTGCCAGCAGTTTACACCGACACGAAAAACTGTTTTTT.

This clone was seen more than once but under ten times. The chain is built from TRBV7-2 and TRBJ2-1; 8 bases map to TRBD2. The germline gives CDR1 SGHTA, CDR2 FQGNSA. CDR3 size: 14 residues. The J segment lost 5 bases and the V segment lost 2 bases, leaving 2 bases of the junction unmatched. CDR3 sequence: CASSLSSGNNEQFF. In nucleotides, the CDR3 is TGTGCCAGCAGCTTAAGTAGCGGGAACAATGAGCAGTTCTTC.

This clone appeared a few times. CDR3: CASSRPGQGTGTQYF. CDR3 DNA: TGTGCCAGTAGTCGTCCGGGACAGGGGACCGGGACCCAGTACTTC. The genes are TRBV19 and TRBJ2-5, with 10 bases matching TRBD1. Trimming cost V 5 bases and J 7 bases; bases outside gene matches: 10. CDR1 and CDR2 (germline): LNHDA, SQIVND (reference sequence). This CDR3 is 15 amino acids long.

The chain uses TRBV27 and TRBJ1-6; 8 bases fit TRBD1. The CDR3 extends over 15 amino acids. Unmatched junction bases numbered 7, after V lost 7 bases and J lost 5 bases. Looked up from germline, CDR1 is MNHEY and CDR2 is SMNVEV (reference sequence). CDR3 in amino acids: CASKLQGVDNSPLHF. The CDR3 DNA reads as TGTGCCAGCAAACTACAGGGGGTTGATAATTCACCCCTCCACTTT.

In regard to this clone: The junction departs from germline at one end; a sequencing error may be responsible. The chain combines TRBV7-7 with TRBJ2-1, with 10 nucleotides matching TRBD1. The CDR3 runs 13 residues. Germline V gene sequence: CDR1 SSHAT, CDR2 FNYEAQ (reference sequence). The CDR3 reads CASSLGQGDEQFF. CDR3 coding DNA: TGTGCTAGCAGCTTAGGACAGGGGGATGAGCAGTTCTTC.

This chain uses TRBV18 with TRBJ1-2; D perhaps matches TRBD1 (6 bases). The CDR3 is 14 residues long. Trimming took off 6 bases at V and 5 bases at J, with 16 bases between the two ends. Germline V lookup: CDR1 KGHSH, CDR2 LQKENI. The CDR3 loop is CASSQDGRGYGYTF. The CDR3 region has the DNA TGTGCCAGCTCGCAGGACGGAAGGGGGTATGGCTACACCTTC. Full variable domain (rest looked up from reference TRBV18 and TRBJ1-2): NAGVMQNPRHLVRRRGQEARLRCSPMKGHSHVYWYRQLPEEGLKFMVYLQKENIIDESGMPKERFSAEFPKEGPSILRIQQVVRGDSAAYFCASSQDGRGYGYTFGSGTRLTVV.

The chain uses TRBV30 and TRBJ2-1, with D possibly being TRBD2 (6 bases). Germline values: CDR1 GTSNPN, CDR2 SVGIG (reference sequence). Trimming took off 1 base at V and 4 bases at J, with 14 bases between the two ends. This CDR3 is built from 15 residues. This CDR3 reads CAWSGGAGRYNEQFF. The CDR3 bases are TGTGCCTGGAGTGGGGGAGCGGGCCGTTACAATGAGCAGTTCTTC.

The table lists this clone with a few counts. The V and J genes are TRBV10-1 and TRBJ1-4; TRBD1 is a possible D gene (5 bases). The CDR3 loop spans 18 amino acids. V shed 0 bases and J shed 3 bases, with 17 bases lying between them. Germline assignment: CDR1 WNHNN and CDR2 SYGVQD (reference sequence). The CDR3: CASSESGGELWANEKLFF. The CDR3 DNA follows: TGCGCCAGCAGTGAGTCCGGGGGTGAACTGTGGGCTAATGAAAAACTGTTTTTT.

This chain uses TRBV28 with TRBJ1-2, with 8 bases lining up with TRBD1. Germline-derived CDR1 and CDR2 are MDHEN and SYDVKM. Trimming removed 4 bases from V and 2 bases from J; junction bases left unmatched: 6. The CDR3 has 15 amino acids. The CDR3 DNA is TGTGCCAGCAGTTCACGCCGGGACAGGAACTATGGCTACACCTTC. Residues: CASSSRRDRNYGYTF.